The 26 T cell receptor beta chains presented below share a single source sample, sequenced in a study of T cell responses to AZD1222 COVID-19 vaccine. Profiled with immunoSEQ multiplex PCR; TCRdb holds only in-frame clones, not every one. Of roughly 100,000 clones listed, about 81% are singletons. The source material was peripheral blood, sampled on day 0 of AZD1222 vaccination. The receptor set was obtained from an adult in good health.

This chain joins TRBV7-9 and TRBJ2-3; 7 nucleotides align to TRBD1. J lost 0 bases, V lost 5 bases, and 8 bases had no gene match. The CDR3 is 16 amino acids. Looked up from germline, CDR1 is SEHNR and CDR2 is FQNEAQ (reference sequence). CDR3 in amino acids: CASSQRQGPSTDTQYF. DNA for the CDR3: TGTGCCAGCAGCCAACGACAGGGACCAAGCACAGATACGCAGTATTTT.

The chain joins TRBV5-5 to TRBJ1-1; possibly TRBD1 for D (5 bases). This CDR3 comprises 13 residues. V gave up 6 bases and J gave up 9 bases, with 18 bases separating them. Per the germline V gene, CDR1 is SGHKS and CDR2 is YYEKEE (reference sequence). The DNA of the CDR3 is TGTGCCAGCACCCTTAGTGGGGCTGCCCAAGCTTTCTTT. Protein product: CASTLSGAAQAFF.

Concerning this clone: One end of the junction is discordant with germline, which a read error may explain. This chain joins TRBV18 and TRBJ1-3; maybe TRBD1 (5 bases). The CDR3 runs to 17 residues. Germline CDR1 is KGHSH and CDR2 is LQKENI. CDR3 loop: CASSPLSGRLSGNTIYF. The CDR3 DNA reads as TGTGCCAGCTCCCCACTGTCAGGGAGACTCTCTGGAAACACCATATATTTT. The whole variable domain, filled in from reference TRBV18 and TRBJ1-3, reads NAGVMQNPRHLVRRRGQEARLRCSPMKGHSHVYWYRQLPEEGLKFMVYLQKENIIDESGMPKERFSAEFPKEGPSILRIQQVVRGDSAAYFCASSPLSGRLSGNTIYFGEGSWLTVV.

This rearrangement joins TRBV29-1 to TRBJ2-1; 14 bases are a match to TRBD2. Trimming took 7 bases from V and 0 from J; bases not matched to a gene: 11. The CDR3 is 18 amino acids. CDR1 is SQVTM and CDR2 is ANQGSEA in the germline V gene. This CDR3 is CSAQTSGGAVSSYNEQFF. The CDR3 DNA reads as TGCAGCGCCCAGACTAGCGGGGGGGCCGTAAGCTCCTACAATGAGCAGTTCTTC.

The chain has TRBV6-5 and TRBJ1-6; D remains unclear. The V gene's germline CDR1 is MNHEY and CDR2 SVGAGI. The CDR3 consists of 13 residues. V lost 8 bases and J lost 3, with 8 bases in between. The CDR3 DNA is TGTGCCAGCTGGGCCAACTATAATTCACCCCTCCACTTT. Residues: CASWANYNSPLHF.

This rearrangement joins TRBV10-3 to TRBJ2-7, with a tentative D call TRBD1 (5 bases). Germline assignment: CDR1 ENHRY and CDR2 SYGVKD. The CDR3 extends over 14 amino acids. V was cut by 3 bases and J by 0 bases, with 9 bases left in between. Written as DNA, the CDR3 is TGTGCCATCAGTGATCTAGGGGCCTCCTACGAGCAGTACTTC. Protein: CAISDLGASYEQYF.

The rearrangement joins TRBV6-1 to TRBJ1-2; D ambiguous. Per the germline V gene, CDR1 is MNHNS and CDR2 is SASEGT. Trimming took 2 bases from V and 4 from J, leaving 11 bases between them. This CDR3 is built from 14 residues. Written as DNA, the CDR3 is TGTGCCAGCAGTGAAAGTTGGCGGAGCTATGGCTACACCTTC. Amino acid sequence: CASSESWRSYGYTF.

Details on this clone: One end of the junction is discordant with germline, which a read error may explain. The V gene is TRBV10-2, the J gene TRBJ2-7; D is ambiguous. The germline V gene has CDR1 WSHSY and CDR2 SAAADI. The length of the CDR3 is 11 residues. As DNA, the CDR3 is TGCGCCAGCAGTGCCTCCCACGAGCAGTACTTC. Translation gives CASSASHEQYF.

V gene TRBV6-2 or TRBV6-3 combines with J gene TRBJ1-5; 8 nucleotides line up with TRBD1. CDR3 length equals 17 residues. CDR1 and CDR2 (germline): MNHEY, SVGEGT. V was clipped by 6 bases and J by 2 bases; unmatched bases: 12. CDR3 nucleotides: TGTGCCAGCAGCCCTCTCAGGGGGCGAGGCGGCAATCAGCCCCAGCATTTT. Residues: CASSPLRGRGGNQPQHF.

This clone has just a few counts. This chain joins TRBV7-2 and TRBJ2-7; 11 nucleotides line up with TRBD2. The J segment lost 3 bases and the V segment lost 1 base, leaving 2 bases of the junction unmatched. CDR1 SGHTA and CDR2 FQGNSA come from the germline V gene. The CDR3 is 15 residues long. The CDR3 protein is CASSLGLAGIYEQYF. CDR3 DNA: TGTGCCAGCAGCTTAGGACTAGCGGGGATCTACGAGCAGTACTTC.

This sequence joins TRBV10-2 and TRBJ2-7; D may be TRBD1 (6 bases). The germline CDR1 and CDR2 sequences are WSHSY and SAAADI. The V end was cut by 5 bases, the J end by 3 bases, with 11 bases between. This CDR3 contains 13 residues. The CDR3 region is CASSPGHSYEQYF. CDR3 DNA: TGCGCCAGCAGTCCGGGACACAGCTACGAGCAGTACTTC.

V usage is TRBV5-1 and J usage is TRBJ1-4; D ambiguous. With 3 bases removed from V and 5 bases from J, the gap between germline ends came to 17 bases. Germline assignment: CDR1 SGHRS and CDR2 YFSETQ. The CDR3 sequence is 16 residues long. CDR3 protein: CASSSAPTGSNEKLFF. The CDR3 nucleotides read TGCGCCAGCAGCTCTGCTCCGACGGGCTCCAATGAAAAACTGTTTTTT.

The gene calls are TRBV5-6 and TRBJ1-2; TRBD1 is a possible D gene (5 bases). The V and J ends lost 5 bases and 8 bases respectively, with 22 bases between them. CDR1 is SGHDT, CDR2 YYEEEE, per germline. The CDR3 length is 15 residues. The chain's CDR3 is CASRPGGSVPLGYTF. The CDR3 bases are TGTGCCAGCAGACCGGGGGGGTCAGTCCCCTTAGGCTACACCTTC.

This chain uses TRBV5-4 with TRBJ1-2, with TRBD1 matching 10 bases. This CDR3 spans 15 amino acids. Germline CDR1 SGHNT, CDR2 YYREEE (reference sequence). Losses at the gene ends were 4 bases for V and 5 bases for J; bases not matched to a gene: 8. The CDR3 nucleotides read TGTGCCAGCAGCCCAGGGACAGGGGTGAAGTATGGCTACACCTTC. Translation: CASSPGTGVKYGYTF.

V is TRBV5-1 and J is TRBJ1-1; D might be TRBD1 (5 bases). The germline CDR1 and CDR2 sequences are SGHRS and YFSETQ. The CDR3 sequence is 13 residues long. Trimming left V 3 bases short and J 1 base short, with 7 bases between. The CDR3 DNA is TGCGCCAGCAGCTCGACAGCGAACACTGAAGCTTTCTTT. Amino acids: CASSSTANTEAFF. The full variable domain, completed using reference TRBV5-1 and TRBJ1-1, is KAGVTQTPRYLIKTRGQQVTLSCSPISGHRSVSWYQQTPGQGLQFLFEYFSETQRNKGNFPGRFSGRQFSNSRSEMNVSTLELGDSALYLCASSSTANTEAFFGQGTRLTVV.

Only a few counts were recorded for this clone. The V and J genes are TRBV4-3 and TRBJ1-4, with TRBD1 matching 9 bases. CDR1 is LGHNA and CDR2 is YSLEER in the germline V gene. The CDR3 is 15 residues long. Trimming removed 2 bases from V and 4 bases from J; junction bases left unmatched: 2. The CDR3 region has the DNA TGCGCCAGCAGCCAACTGGACAGGGGTAATGAAAAACTGTTTTTT. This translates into CASSQLDRGNEKLFF.

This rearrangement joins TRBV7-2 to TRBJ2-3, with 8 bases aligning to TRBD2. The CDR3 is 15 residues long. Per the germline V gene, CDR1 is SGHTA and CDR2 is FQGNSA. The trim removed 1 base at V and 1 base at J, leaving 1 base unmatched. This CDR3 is CASSLVRGGTDTQYF. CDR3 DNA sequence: TGTGCCAGCAGCTTAGTGCGGGGGGGCACAGATACGCAGTATTTT.

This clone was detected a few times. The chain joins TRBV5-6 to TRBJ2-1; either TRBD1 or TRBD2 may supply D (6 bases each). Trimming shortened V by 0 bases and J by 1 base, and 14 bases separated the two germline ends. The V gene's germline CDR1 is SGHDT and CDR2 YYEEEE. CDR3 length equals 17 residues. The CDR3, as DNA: TGTGCCAGCAGCTTGGGTCGGGGGACATATTCCTACAATGAGCAGTTCTTC. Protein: CASSLGRGTYSYNEQFF.

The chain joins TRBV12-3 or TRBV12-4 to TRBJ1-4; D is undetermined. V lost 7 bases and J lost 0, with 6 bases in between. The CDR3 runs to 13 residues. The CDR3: CASIGSTNEKLFF. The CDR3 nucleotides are TGTGCCAGCATAGGTTCAACTAATGAAAAACTGTTTTTT.

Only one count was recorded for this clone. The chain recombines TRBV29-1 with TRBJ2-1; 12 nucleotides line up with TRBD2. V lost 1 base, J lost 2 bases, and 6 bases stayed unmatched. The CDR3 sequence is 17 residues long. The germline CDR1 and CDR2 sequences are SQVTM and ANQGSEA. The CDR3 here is CSVEVSASGGAYNEQFF. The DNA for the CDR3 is TGCAGCGTTGAAGTCTCGGCTAGCGGGGGGGCCTACAATGAGCAGTTCTTC.

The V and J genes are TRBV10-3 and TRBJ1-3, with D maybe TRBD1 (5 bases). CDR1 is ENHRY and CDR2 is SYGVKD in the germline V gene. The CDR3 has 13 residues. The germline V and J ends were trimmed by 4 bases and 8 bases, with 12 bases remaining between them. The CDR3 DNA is TGTGCCATCAGTGTTAATAGAGGGGACACCATATATTTT. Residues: CAISVNRGDTIYF.

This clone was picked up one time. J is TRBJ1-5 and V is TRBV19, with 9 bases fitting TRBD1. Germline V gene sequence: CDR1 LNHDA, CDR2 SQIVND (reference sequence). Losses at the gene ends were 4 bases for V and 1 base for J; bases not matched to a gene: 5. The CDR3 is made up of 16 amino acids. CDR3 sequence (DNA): TGTGCCAGTAGTAAGACAGGGGGGATAAGCAATCAGCCCCAGCATTTT. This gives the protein CASSKTGGISNQPQHF.

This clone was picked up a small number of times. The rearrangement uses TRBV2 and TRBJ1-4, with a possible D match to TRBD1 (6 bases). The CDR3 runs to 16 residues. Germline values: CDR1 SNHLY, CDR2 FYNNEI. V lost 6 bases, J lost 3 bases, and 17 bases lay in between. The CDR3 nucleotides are TGTGCCAGCAGAGCCCGGGGGGCAAGGGCTAATGAAAAACTGTTTTTT. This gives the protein CASRARGARANEKLFF.

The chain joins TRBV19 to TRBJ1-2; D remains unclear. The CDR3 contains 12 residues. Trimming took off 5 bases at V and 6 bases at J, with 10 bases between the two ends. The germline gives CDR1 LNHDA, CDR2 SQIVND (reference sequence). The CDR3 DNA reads TGTGCCAGTAGTTCGAGGGTTCATGGCTACACCTTC. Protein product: CASSSRVHGYTF.

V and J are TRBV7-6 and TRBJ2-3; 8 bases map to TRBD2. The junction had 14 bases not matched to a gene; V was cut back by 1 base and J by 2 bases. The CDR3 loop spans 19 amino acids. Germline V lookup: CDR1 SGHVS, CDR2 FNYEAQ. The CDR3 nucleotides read TGTGCCAGCAGCTTAGTCTTTAGGGCTAGCGGGTTCTCCACAGATACGCAGTATTTT. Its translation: CASSLVFRASGFSTDTQYF.

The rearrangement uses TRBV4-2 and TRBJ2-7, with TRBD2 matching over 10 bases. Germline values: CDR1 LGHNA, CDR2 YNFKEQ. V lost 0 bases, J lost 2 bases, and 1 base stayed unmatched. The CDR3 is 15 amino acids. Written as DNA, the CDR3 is TGTGCCAGCAGCCAAGAACTAGCGGGGACCTACGAGCAGTACTTC. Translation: CASSQELAGTYEQYF.